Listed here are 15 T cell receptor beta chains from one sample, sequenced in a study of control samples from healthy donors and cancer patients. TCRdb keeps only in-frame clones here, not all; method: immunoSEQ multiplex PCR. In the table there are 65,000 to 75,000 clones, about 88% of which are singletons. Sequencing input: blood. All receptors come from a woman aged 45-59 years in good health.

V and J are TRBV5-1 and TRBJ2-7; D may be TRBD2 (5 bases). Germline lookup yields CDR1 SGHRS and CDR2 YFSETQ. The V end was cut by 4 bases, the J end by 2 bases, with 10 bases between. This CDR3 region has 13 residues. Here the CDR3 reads CASSAQRTYEQYF. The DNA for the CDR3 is TGCGCCAGCAGCGCCCAGCGGACCTACGAGCAGTACTTC. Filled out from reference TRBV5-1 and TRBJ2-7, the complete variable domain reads KAGVTQTPRYLIKTRGQQVTLSCSPISGHRSVSWYQQTPGQGLQFLFEYFSETQRNKGNFPGRFSGRQFSNSRSEMNVSTLELGDSALYLCASSAQRTYEQYFGPGTRLTVT.

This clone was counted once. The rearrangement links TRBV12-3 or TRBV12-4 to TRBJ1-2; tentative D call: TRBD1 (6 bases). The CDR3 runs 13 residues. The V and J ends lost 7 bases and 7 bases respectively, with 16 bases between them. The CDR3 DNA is TGTGCCAGCACCCCACAGGGTAACGGTGGCTACACCTTC. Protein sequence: CASTPQGNGGYTF.

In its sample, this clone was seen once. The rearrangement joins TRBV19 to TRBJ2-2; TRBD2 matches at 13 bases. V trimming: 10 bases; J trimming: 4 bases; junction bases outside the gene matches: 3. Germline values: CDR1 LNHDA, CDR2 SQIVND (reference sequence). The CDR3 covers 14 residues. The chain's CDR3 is CATGLAGVTGELFF. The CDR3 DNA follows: TGTGCCACCGGACTAGCGGGGGTCACCGGGGAGCTGTTTTTT.

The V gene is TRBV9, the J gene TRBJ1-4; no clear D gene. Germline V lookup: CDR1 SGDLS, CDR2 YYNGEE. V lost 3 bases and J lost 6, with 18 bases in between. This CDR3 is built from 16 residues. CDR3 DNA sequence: TGTGCCAGCAGCGCCGACGCTGGCGGTTCTTATGAAAAACTGTTTTTT. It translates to CASSADAGGSYEKLFF.

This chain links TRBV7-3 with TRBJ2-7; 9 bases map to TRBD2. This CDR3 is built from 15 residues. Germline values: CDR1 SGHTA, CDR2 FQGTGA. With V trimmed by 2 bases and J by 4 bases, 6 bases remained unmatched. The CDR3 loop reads CASSLYGTSTYEQYF. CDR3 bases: TGTGCCAGCAGCTTATATGGGACTAGCACTTACGAGCAGTACTTC.

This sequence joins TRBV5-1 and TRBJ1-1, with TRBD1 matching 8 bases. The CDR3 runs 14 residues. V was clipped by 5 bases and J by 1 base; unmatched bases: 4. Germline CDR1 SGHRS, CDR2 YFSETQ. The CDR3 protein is CASRQGAPNTEAFF. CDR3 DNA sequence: TGCGCCAGCAGGCAGGGGGCGCCGAACACTGAAGCTTTCTTT.

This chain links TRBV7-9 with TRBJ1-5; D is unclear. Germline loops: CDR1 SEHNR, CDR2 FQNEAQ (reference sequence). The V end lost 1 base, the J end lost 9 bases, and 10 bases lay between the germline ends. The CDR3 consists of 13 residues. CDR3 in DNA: TGTGCCAGCAGCTTAGGTTCGGCCCGGCCCCAGCATTTT. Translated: CASSLGSARPQHF.

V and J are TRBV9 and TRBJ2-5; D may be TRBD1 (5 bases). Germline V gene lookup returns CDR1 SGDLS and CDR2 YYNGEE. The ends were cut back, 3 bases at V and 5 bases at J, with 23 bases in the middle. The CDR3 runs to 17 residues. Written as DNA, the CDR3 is TGTGCCAGCAGCGCCCCGCCGCTCAGGGATTCCCAGGAGACCCAGTACTTC. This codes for CASSAPPLRDSQETQYF.

CDR3 amino acids: CASSRADSLNTEAFF. The CDR3 DNA is TGCGCCAGCAGCCGAGCGGACAGCTTGAACACTGAAGCTTTCTTT. V usage is TRBV4-1 and J usage is TRBJ1-1; D perhaps matches TRBD1 (6 bases). CDR1 is MGHRA and CDR2 is YSYEKL in the germline V gene. The CDR3 is 15 residues long. Trimming removed 4 bases at V and 0 bases at J, with 12 bases between.

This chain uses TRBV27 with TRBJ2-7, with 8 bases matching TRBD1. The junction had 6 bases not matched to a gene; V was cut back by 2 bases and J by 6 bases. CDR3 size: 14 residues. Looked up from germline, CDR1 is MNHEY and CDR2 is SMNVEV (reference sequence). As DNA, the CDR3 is TGTGCCAGCAGTTTAAGTCAGGGGGCTTCCGAGCAGTACTTC. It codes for CASSLSQGASEQYF.

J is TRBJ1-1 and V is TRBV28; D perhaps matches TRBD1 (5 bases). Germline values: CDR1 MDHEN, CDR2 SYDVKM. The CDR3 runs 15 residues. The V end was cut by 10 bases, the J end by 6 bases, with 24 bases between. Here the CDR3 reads CATLRWGGAWPEAFF. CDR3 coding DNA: TGTGCCACCCTTCGGTGGGGCGGCGCTTGGCCTGAAGCTTTCTTT.

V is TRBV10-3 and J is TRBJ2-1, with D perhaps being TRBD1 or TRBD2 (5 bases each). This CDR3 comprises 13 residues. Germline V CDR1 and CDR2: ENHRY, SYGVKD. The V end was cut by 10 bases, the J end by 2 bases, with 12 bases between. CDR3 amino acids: CATGAGAYNEQFF. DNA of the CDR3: TGTGCCACCGGGGCGGGCGCCTACAATGAGCAGTTCTTC.

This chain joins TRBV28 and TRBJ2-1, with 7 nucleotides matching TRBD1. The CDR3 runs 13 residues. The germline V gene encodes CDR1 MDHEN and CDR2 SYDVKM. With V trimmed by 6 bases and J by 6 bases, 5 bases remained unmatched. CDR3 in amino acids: CASRPTGVNEQFF. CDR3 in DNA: TGTGCCAGCAGGCCCACAGGGGTCAATGAGCAGTTCTTC. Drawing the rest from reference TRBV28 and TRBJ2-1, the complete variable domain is DVKVTQSSRYLVKRTGEKVFLECVQDMDHENMFWYRQDPGLGLRLIYFSYDVKMKEKGDIPEGYSVSREKKERFSLILESASTNQTSMYLCASRPTGVNEQFFGPGTRLTVL.

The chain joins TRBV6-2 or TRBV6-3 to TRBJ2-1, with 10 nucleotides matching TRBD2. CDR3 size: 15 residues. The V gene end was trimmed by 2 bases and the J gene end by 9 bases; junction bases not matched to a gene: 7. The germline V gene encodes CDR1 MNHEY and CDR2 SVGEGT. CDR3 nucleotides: TGTGCCAGCAGTTACCCAACTAGCGGGAAGAGTGAGCAGTTCTTC. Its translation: CASSYPTSGKSEQFF.

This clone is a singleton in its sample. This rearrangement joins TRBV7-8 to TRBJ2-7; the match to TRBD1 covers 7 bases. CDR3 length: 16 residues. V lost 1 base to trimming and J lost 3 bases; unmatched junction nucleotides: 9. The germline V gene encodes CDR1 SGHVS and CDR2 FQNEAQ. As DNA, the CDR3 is TGTGCCAGCAGCTTAGGTAGGACAGGACAGTACTACGAGCAGTACTTC. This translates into CASSLGRTGQYYEQYF.